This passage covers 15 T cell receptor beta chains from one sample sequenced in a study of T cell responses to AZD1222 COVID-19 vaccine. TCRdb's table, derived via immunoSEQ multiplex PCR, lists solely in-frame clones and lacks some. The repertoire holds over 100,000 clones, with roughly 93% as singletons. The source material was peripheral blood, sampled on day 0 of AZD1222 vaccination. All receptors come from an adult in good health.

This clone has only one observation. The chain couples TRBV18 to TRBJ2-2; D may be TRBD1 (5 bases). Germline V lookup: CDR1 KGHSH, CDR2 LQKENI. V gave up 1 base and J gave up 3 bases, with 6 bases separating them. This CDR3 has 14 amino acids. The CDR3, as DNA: TGTGCCAGCTCACCACAGGGGTACACCGGGGAGCTGTTTTTT. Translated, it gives CASSPQGYTGELFF.

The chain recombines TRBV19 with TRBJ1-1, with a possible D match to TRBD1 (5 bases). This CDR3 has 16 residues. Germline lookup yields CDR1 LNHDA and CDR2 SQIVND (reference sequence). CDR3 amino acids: CASRGWGGALYTEAFF. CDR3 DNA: TGTGCTTCTCGGGGCTGGGGGGGAGCATTATACACTGAAGCTTTCTTT.

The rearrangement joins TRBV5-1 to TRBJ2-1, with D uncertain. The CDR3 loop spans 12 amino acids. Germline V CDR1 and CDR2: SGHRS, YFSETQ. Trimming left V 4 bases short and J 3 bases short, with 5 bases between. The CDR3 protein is CASSPFYNEQFF. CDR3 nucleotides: TGCGCCAGCAGCCCTTTCTACAATGAGCAGTTCTTC.

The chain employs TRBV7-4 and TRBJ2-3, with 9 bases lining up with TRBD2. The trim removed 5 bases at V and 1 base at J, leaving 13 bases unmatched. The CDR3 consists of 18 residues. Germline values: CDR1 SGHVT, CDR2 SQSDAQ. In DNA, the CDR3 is TGTGCCAGCAGCCTCGAGGTCCTAGCGGGATCAGGCACAGATACGCAGTATTTT. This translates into CASSLEVLAGSGTDTQYF.

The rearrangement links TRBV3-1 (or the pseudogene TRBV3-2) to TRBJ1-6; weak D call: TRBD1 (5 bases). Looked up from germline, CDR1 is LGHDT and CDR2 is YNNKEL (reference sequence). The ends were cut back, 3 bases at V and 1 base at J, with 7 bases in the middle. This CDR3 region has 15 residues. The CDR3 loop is CASSQGESYNSPLHF. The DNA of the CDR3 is TGTGCCAGCAGCCAGGGGGAGTCCTATAATTCACCCCTCCACTTT.

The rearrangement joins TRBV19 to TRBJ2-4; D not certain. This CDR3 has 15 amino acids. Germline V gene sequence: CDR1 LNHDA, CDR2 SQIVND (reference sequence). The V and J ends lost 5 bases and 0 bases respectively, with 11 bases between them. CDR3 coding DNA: TGTGCCAGTAGTGGGCAGTTCCTAGCCAAAAACATTCAGTACTTC. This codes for CASSGQFLAKNIQYF.

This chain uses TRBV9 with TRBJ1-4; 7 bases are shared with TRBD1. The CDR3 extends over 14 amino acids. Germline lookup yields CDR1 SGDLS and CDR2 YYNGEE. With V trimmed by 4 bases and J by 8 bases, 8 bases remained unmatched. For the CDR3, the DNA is TGTGCCAGCAGCCGAGACAGGGAAGGCGAAAAACTGTTTTTT. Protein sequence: CASSRDREGEKLFF.

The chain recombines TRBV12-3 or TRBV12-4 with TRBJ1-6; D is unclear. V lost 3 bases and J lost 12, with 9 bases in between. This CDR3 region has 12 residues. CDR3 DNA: TGTGCCAGCAGTTTTCGGGAGTTACCCCTCCACTTT. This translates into CASSFRELPLHF.

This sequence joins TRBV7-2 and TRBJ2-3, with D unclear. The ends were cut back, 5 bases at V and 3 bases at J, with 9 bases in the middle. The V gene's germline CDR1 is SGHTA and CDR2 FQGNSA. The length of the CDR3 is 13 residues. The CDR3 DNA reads TGTGCCAGCAGCCAAGAAGTTACAGATACGCAGTATTTT. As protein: CASSQEVTDTQYF.

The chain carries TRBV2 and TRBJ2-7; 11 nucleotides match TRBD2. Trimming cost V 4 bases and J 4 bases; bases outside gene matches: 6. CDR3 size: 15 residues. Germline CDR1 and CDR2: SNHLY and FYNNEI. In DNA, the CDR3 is TGTGCCAGCAGTGCCAGGACTAGCGGGCGTTACGAGCAGTACGTC. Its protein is CASSARTSGRYEQYV.

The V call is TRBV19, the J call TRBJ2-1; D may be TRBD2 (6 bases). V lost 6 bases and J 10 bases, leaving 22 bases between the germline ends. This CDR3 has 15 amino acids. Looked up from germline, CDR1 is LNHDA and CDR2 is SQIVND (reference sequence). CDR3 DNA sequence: TGTGCCAGTAGCCCATCGGGACTTGGACTGAGAGAGCAGTTCTTC. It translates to CASSPSGLGLREQFF. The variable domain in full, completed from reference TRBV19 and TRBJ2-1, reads DGGITQSPKYLFRKEGQNVTLSCEQNLNHDAMYWYRQDPGQGLRLIYYSQIVNDFQKGDIAEGYSVSREKKESFPLTVTSAQKNPTAFYLCASSPSGLGLREQFFGPGTRLTVL.

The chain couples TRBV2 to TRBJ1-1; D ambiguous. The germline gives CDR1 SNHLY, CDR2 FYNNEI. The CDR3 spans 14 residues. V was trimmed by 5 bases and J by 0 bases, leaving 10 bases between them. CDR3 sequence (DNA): TGTGCCAGCAGTTTATCCCTCCTGAACACTGAAGCTTTCTTT. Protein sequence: CASSLSLLNTEAFF.

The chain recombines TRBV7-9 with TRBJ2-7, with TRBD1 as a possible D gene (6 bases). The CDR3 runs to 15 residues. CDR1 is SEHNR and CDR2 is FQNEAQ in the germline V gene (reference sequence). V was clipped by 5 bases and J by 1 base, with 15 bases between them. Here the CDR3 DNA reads TGTGCCAGCAGCCCCGGCGCAGGGGATTCCTACGAGCAGTACGTC. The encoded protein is CASSPGAGDSYEQYV.

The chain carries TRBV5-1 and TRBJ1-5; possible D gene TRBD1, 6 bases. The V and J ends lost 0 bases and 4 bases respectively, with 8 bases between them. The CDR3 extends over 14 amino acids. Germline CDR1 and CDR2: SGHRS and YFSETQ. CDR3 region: CASSLGTANQPQHF. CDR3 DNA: TGCGCCAGCAGCTTGGGGACAGCAAATCAGCCCCAGCATTTT.

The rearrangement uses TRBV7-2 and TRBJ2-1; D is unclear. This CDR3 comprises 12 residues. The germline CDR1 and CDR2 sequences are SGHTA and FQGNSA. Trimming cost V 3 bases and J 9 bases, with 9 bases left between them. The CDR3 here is CASSFLWGEQFF. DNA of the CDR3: TGTGCCAGCAGCTTCCTGTGGGGTGAGCAGTTCTTC.